Reported below is one T cell receptor (beta chain). Its antigen is undetermined. These data come from a study of T cell responses to AZD1222 COVID-19 vaccine. Method: immunoSEQ multiplex PCR; TCRdb's copy keeps in-frame clones and lacks some. The sample lists 110,000 to 150,000 clones; 75% to 90% were seen once. Study-wide points: Clonal diversity was possibly underestimated; the donors were predominantly white British and more often female. Repertoire sampling happened only post peak T cell response. Spike-specific TCR depth and breadth grew after two AZD1222 doses.

The germline CDR1 and CDR2 sequences are MNHEY and SVGAGI. The germline V and J ends were trimmed by 2 bases and 1 base, with 2 bases remaining between them. The length of the CDR3 is 12 residues. This receptor was identified in an adult in good health. The source was peripheral blood, collected on day 0 of AZD1222 vaccination. J is TRBJ2-5 and V is TRBV6-5, with D unresolved. CDR3 sequence (DNA): TGTGCCAGCAGTTACGCCCAAGAGACCCAGTACTTC. It yields the protein CASSYAQETQYF.